The sequence of this TCR beta chain was determined in a study of blood T cell repertoires in COVID-19. At the level of the study: In each case, the material was cDNA or gDNA derived from T cells, B-cell-depleted T cells, or PBMCs.

Repertoires were generated with immunoSEQ multiplex PCR, while TCRdb's copy carries only in-frame clones and drops some. The data show about 150,000 clones, approximately 84% seen once. With 6 bases clipped from V and 0 bases from J, the junction kept 4 bases outside the gene matches. The CDR3 consists of 15 residues. Germline CDR1 MNHEY, CDR2 SVGAGI. The receptor comes from a man aged 65-85 years with acute or convalescent COVID-19. The material sequenced was peripheral blood. The V call is TRBV6-5, the J call TRBJ1-3, with 8 bases that match TRBD1. CDR3 amino acids: CASRRQGSSGNTIYF. Here the CDR3 DNA reads TGTGCCAGCAGACGACAGGGGAGCTCTGGAAACACCATATATTTT.